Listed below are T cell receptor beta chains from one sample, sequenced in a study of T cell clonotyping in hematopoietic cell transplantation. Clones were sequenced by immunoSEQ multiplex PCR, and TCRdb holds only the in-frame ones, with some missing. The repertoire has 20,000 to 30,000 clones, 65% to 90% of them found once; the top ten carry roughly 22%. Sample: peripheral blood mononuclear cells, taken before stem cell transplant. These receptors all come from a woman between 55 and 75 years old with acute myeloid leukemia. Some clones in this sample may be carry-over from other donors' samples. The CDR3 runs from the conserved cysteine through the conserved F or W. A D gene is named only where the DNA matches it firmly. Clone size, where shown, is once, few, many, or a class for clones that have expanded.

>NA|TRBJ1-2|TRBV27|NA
TGTGCCAGCAGTTTAGGCCCCTTCTATGGCTACACCTTC
CASSLGPFYGYTF
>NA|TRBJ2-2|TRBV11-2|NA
TGTGCCAGCAGCTGGCAGACAGGCACCGGGGAGCTGTTTTTT
CASSWQTGTGELFF
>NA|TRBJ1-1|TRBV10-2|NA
TGCGCCAGCAGTGAGCAGGGGGAAGCTTTCTTT
CASSEQGEAFF
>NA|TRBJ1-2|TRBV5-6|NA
TGTGCCAGCAGCTTGGTAGGCAGCAACTATGGCTACACCTTC
CASSLVGSNYGYTF
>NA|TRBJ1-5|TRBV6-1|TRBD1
TGTGCCAGCAGTATGACAGGGACAGGCCAGCCCCAGCATTTT
CASSMTGTGQPQHF
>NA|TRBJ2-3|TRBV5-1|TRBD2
TGCGCCAGCAGCACCGGGGGGGGCACAGATACGCAGTATTTT
CASSTGGGTDTQYF
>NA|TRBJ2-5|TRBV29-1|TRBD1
TGCAGCGCTCCGGGACAGTGGGAGACCCAGTACTTC
CSAPGQWETQYF
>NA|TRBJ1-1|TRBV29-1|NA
TGCAGCGCCCCAGTAAGGGAGAACACTGAAGCTTTCTTT
CSAPVRENTEAFF
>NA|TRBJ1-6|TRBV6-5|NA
TGTGCCAGCCGGGACTATAATTCACCCCTCCACTTT
CASRDYNSPLHF
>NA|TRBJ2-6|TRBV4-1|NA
TGCGCCAGCAGCCAAGTCGGGGGACAACGCTCTGGGGCCAACGTCCTGACTTTC
CASSQVGGQRSGANVLTF
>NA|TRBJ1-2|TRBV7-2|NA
TGTGCCAGCAGCTTAGCGGAAGGCCTTAACTATGGCTACACCTTC
CASSLAEGLNYGYTF
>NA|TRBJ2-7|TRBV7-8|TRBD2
TGTGCCAGCAGCAAAGTAGCGGGAGAAGACGAGCAGTACTTC
CASSKVAGEDEQYF
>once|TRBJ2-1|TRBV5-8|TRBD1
TGTGCCAGCAGCTTGGACAGGGGCCCCTACAATGAGCAGTTCTTC
CASSLDRGPYNEQFF
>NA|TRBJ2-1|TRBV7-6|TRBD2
TGTGCCAGCAGCGGACTAGCGGGGGGGTACAATGAGCAGTTCTTC
CASSGLAGGYNEQFF
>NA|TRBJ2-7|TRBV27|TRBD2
TGTGCCAGCAGTTGGGGGGGGTTGGGCCACGAGCAGTACTTC
CASSWGGLGHEQYF
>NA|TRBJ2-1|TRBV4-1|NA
TGCGCCAGCAGCCAGAGAGGACAGCTTTACAATGAGCAGTTCTTC
CASSQRGQLYNEQFF
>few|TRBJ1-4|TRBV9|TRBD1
TGTGCCAGCAGCGTGACAGGGGCTGATGAAAAACTGTTTTTT
CASSVTGADEKLFF
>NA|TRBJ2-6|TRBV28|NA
TGTGCCAGCAGTTTGGGGGTTGGTGGGGCCAACGTCCTGACTTTC
CASSLGVGGANVLTF
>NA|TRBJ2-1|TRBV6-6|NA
TGTGCCAGCAGATACTTCTCCTACAATGAGCAGTTCTTC
CASRYFSYNEQFF
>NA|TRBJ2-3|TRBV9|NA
TGTGCCAGCAGCGGGGACGGGCTCACAGATACGCAGTATTTT
CASSGDGLTDTQYF
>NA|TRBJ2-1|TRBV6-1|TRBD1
TGTGCCAGCAGTGAAGCGGCGGGACAGGGCAGTGAGCAGTTCTTC
CASSEAAGQGSEQFF
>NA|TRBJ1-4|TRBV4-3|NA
TGCGCCAGCAGCCAAGATGGTGACGGCGCCCTGGCGGAACTGTTTTTT
CASSQDGDGALAELFF
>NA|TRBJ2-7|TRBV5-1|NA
TGCGCCAGCAGCCTTTTAGAGAACTGGTCCTACGAGCAGTACTTC
CASSLLENWSYEQYF
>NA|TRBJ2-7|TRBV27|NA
TGTGCCAGCGGGCAGTGGGCCTACGAGCAGTACTTC
CASGQWAYEQYF
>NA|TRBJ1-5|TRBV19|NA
TGTGCCAGTAGTATTCGAGGGGGGGTCACTCAGCCCCAGCATTTT
CASSIRGGVTQPQHF
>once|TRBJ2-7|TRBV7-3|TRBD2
TGTGCCAGCGCTGCTAGCGGGAGTTACGAGCAGTACTTC
CASAASGSYEQYF
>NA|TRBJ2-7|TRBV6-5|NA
TGTGCCAGCAGTTACTCGATGTCCTACGAGCAGTACTTC
CASSYSMSYEQYF
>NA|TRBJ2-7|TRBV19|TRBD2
TGTGCCAGTAGTAAAGGACTAGCGGGCACCTACGAGCAGTACTTC
CASSKGLAGTYEQYF
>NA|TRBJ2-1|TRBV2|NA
TGTGCCAGCAGTCCAGGGGGGTACAATGAGCAGTTCTTC
CASSPGGYNEQFF
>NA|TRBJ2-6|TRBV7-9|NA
TGTGCCAGCAGCCGAGAGGCAGGGAATGGGGCTGGGGCCAACGTCCTGACTTTC
CASSREAGNGAGANVLTF
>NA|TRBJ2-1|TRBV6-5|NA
TGTGCCAGCAGTTCGGCCAGACTCTACAATGAGCAGTTCTTC
CASSSARLYNEQFF
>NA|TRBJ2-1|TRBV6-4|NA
TGTGCCAGCAGTGAACTCCCATACAATGAGCAGTTCTTC
CASSELPYNEQFF
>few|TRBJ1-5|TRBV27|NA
TGTGCCAGCAGTTTATACGCGAATCAGCCCCAGCATTTT
CASSLYANQPQHF
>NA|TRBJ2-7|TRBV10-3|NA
TGTGCCACCCGGGGCGGGGACTCCTACGAGCAGTACTTC
CATRGGDSYEQYF
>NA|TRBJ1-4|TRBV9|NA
TGTGCCAGCAGCGTAGATGAGGGGTCTAATGAAAAACTGTTTTTT
CASSVDEGSNEKLFF
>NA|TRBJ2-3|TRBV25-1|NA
TGTGCCACAGCGCGAGGACTCTCCACAGATACGCAGTATTTT
CATARGLSTDTQYF
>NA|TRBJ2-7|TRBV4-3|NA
TGCGCCAGCAGCCCTTCAACAGGGCCCGGCGAGCAGTACTTC
CASSPSTGPGEQYF
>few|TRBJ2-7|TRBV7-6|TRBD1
TGTGCCAGCAGCCCACCCGCAGGGGGAGCCTACGAGCAGTACTTC
CASSPPAGGAYEQYF
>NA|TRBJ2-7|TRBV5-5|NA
TGTGCCAGCAGCGCTGAGAGGAGCTCCTACGAGCAGTACTTC
CASSAERSSYEQYF
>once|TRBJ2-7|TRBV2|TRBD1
TGTGCCAGCAGTTACAGGGGCTACGAGCAGTACTTC
CASSYRGYEQYF
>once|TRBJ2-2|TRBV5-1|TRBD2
TGCGCCAGCAGCCCTAGCGGGGGGGCTTGGCCCGGGGAGCTGTTTTTT
CASSPSGGAWPGELFF
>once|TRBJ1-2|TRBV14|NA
TGTGCCAGCAGCCAGTACACAGGACGAGCTAACTATGGCTACACCTTC
CASSQYTGRANYGYTF
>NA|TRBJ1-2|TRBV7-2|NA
TGTGCCAGCAGCTTAGGATCCGGGGGGAACTATGGCTACACCTTC
CASSLGSGGNYGYTF
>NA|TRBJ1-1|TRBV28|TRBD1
TGTGCCAGCAGGTTACAGGGGGCGCGTATCTCGACTGAAGCTTTCTTT
CASRLQGARISTEAFF
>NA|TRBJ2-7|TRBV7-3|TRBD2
TGTGCCAGCAGCCCTAATAGCGGGAGCTCCTACGAGCAGTACTTC
CASSPNSGSSYEQYF
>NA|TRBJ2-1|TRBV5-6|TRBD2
TGTGCCAGCAGCAATGGACTAGCGAACAGAATATACAATGAGCAGTTCTTC
CASSNGLANRIYNEQFF
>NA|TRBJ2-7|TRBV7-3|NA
TGTGCCAGCAGCCAGGGACCGGGCGGGGAGCAGTACTTC
CASSQGPGGEQYF